What follows describes a single T cell receptor beta chain. The antigen is not known. This sample was included in a study of CD8+ T cells in alopecia areata. At the level of the study: Treated patients swallowed 5 to 10 mg of oral tofacitinib twice daily.

Study-wide findings and caveats: Especially in alopecia totalis/universalis, lesional scalp showed greater clonality than normal scalp did.

CDR1 MNHEY and CDR2 SMNVEV come from the germline V gene (reference sequence). The V and J ends lost 4 bases and 7 bases respectively, with 14 bases between them. The CDR3 runs to 13 residues. cDNA prepared by RNA extraction and subsequent reverse transcription served as the template for sequencing. TCRdb keeps only in-frame clones here, not all; method: immunoSEQ multiplex PCR. The table records 150,000 or so clones, over 70% of them present only once. It was from alopecia areata patients that lesional scalp punch biopsies and peripheral blood were collected. Sorting of PBMCs yielded the CD4+ and CD8+ T cells.

This chain uses TRBV27 with TRBJ2-7; D not resolved. The receptor was isolated from a human donor with alopecia areata. This specimen consisted of CD8+ T cells sorted from blood, obtained at week 0. In DNA, the CDR3 is TGTGCCAGCAGTTCTTTATCCACTGATGAGCAGTACTTC. This translates into CASSSLSTDEQYF.